This TCR beta chain stems from a study of cytomegalovirus exposure and HLA in healthy donors. The assay was immunoSEQ multiplex PCR, and TCRdb's table has in-frame clones only and misses some. The sample has about 160,000 clones; nearly 90% are singletons. The donors belonged to the approximately 130-subject validation cohort, separate from the roughly 720-subject first cohort. Study findings and constraints: The dataset shows that most TCR sequences were rare, while some public TCRs occurred in many donors. Under in vitro conditions, a few CMV-associated chains were confirmed as specific for CMV antigens.

On this clone itself: Its antigen is not known. The junction departs from the called germline gene at one end, perhaps through a read error.

CDR1 and CDR2 (germline): SSHAT, FNYEAQ (reference sequence). This CDR3 spans 13 amino acids. The V and J genes are TRBV7-7 and TRBJ2-2, with D hard to call. Sequenced sample: PBMCs. The TCR originated in a woman under 30 in good health and CMV-seropositive. CDR3 DNA: TGTGCTAGCAGCTTAGGCGAATCCGGGGAGCTGTTTTTT. This translates into CASSLGESGELFF.